This T cell receptor beta chain appears in the sequencing data of a study of T-cell reconstitution after alpha-beta-depleted transplantation in children. A library of TCRbeta sequences, prepared with unique molecular identifiers, was generated. Using its own MiXCR run on the PCR reads, TCRdb lists one record per CDR3 protein. The table records hundreds of thousands of distinct CDR3 sequences, around 16% of them present only once. Germline trimming cut 5 bases from V and 8 bases from J; bases unmatched to any gene: 15. Germline V gene lookup returns CDR1 SGHKS and CDR2 YYEKEE (reference sequence). This CDR3 spans 15 amino acids. Ten or more counts support this clonotype. Its antigen is currently unknown. General study results and limits: By one year post-transplant, T-cell counts and diversity largely arose from T cells that were newly produced. Diversity of TCRbeta at day 60 was high in some patients, arising from surviving recipient T cells and thymic progenitors. Approximately two months post-transplant, alpha-beta T cells reportedly originated from several hundred expanded graft clones.

The TCR comes from a boy under three years old who had a stem cell transplant for Wiskott-Aldrich syndrome, so the T cells may come from the graft donor. The source was PBMCs, mostly from graft donor cells, collected 360 days after TCRalphabeta/CD19-depleted stem cell transplant. V is TRBV5-5 and J is TRBJ1-2, with 7 positions matching TRBD1. The CDR3 DNA is TGTGCCAGCAGGTTAAGGAGTACAGGGGAAGGCGGCTACACCTTC. It codes for CASRLRSTGEGGYTF.